The sequence of this T cell receptor (beta chain) was determined in a study of regulatory T cells in long-lasting Graves disease listed by TCRdb under 2021. Regarding the research as a whole: Persistent Graves' disease was defined as antithyroid drug treatment for over 5 years with persistently positive TSH receptor autoantibodies. The study was conducted in China and was registered as a clinical trial. Patients with persistent Graves' disease were compared with patients with newly diagnosed Graves' disease using TCR sequencing and RNA sequencing of peripheral blood. TCR sequencing covered around 13 persistent and approximately 20 newly diagnosed Graves' disease patients, approximately 33 samples in total. Persistent Graves' disease patients in the clinical cohort had taken antithyroid drugs for around 11 years on average. The study at large found these results: Sequencing and analysis were restricted to the TCR beta chain. Persistent patients shared more public clonotypes among themselves (around 2,800) than newly diagnosed patients did (more than 950). TRBV28, TRBJ1-2 and TRBJ2-5 were preferentially used in persistent disease, while TRBV20-1 and TRBJ2-1 were favored in newly diagnosed disease. The study examined only peripheral blood because the primary lesion, thyroid tissue, could not be accessed. Compared with newly diagnosed patients, persistent Graves' disease patients had lower TCR Shannon entropy and fewer highly expanded clones, which suggests clonal expansion. The authors noted that the small sample size was a limitation that may lower accuracy.

The meaning of the sample's time point label: persistent/refractory GD, antithyroid drugs over 5 years with positive TRAb. For both TCR sequencing and RNA sequencing, RNA was extracted from PBMCs in TRIzol. The diagnosis of Graves' disease was made according to American Thyroid Association guidelines. Patients for the study were recruited at an endocrinology department in Xi'an, China. Each patient gave around 9.2 milliliters of peripheral blood, collected in an EDTA anticoagulant tube. Ficoll Paque Plus density gradient separation was used to isolate PBMCs, and no further T cell sorting was done. RNA quality was checked with an Agilent 2100 Bioanalyzer and agarose gel, and concentration with a NanoDrop 2000. The CDR3 has 14 amino acids, counting the end cysteine and phenylalanine. The retained sequence is limited to the CDR3, 42 bases, with the frame set at the first base. CDR1 and CDR2 are read off the germline V gene as WSHSY and SAAADI. V was cut back by 3 bases and J by 2 bases, leaving a gap of 8 bases between them.

Library preparation was by multiplex PCR. TCRdb records Illumina HiSeq 4000 as the sequencer. TCR beta libraries were built with iRepertoire HTBI primers and Arm-PCR amplification of CDR3 regions. Gel purification was performed on PCR products prior to sequencing. The paper's data handling went like this. A total of 62 TRBV and 14 TRBJ segments were identified across samples and were used for gene usage analysis of CDR3 amino acid clonotypes. COPE and FqMerger were used to merge the filtered high-quality paired reads into contigs. BLAST was used to align contigs to IMGT TRBV, TRBD and TRBJ reference genes, with CDR3 defined following IMGT. Any clonotype with a frequency above 0.1% was classified as a highly expanded clone. Repertoire diversity was measured by Shannon entropy, and V-J evenness by the Gini coefficient. Clonotypes shared by more than one individual were considered public. TCRdb cleaned the public reads at Q25 with fastp, built clones with MiXCR and kept in-frame beta chains. Merged by CDR3 protein, the rows form single entries marked with the most common genes and DNA. The V and J calls and clone size come from TCRdb's table, not from the authors' own analysis. This sample is represented by 300,000 to 350,000 distinct CDR3 sequences; about 20% of them were singletons. Just under 30% of the sample goes to the ten largest clones.

The table lists this clonotype with a few counts. Its recognized antigen is unknown. No clone much larger than this one lies a single base away; base qualities are absent. This sequence originates from a female donor with Graves disease. The rearrangement combines TRBV10-2 with TRBJ1-5, with TRBD1 as a weak D call on 5 bases. The sequences come from peripheral blood mononuclear cells (PBMCs), collected when the disease was refractory, from a patient treated with antithyroid drugs. The CDR3 reads as follows: CASSESGRNQPQHF. The DNA sequence reads TGCGCCAGCAGTGAATCAGGGCGCAATCAGCCCCAGCATTTT.